This T cell receptor beta chain was identified during a study of human T cells and chemical hapten exposure. Study as a whole: Epicutaneous patch tests delivered 0.01% DPC to the upper back, with evaluation at 6 days. Study conclusions and caveats: Sensitization with DPC brought no change to TCRs above 1 in 1000 in frequency. The formation of large CDR3 similarity clusters by expanded TCRs significantly exceeded that of controls.

Per germline, CDR1 LGHNA and CDR2 YNFKEQ. V lost 0 bases and J 9 bases, leaving 18 bases between the germline ends. This CDR3 contains 16 residues. The time point is: patch test 1, 2 weeks after DPC sensitization. This sample's treatment: therapeutic diphenylcyclopropenone sensitization with weekly scalp DPC. Whole blood, unfractionated, served as the material for total RNA extraction. TCRdb re-derived calls from the RACE reads in MiXCR, one entry per CDR3 protein. Of under 40,000 distinct CDR3 sequences listed, roughly 6.4% are singletons. On this clonotype itself: What it binds is unknown.

The gene calls are TRBV4-2 and TRBJ2-1; D possibly corresponds to TRBD1 (6 bases). Material: whole blood, obtained in connection with sensitization to the hapten diphenylcyclopropenone (DPC). The clonotype comes from a young woman with alopecia areata. Some clones in this sample may be carry-over from other donors' samples. The CDR3: CASSQESYRVRAEQFF. The DNA of the CDR3 is TGTGCCAGCAGCCAAGAAAGCTACAGGGTAAGGGCTGAGCAGTTCTTC.